Below, 3 T cell receptor beta chains from the same sample are listed, as sequenced in a study of blood T cell repertoires in COVID-19. This table comes from immunoSEQ multiplex PCR, and its TCRdb copy is limited to in-frame clones, with some not included. The sample holds over 300,000 clones, about 90% seen once. Source material: peripheral blood. Receptors originate from a man aged 40-49 years with acute or convalescent COVID-19.

J is TRBJ2-1 and V is TRBV18; no clear D. The CDR3 spans 12 residues. Per germline, CDR1 KGHSH and CDR2 LQKENI. V was shortened by 5 bases and J by 5 bases, with 7 bases between the two germline ends. CDR3 amino acids: CASSNKDNEQFF. The CDR3 bases are TGTGCCAGCTCAAACAAAGACAATGAGCAGTTCTTC.

The genes are TRBV9 and TRBJ2-2; 7 bases fit TRBD1. The germline V gene encodes CDR1 SGDLS and CDR2 YYNGEE. Germline trimming cut 3 bases from V and 6 bases from J; bases unmatched to any gene: 5. The CDR3 is made up of 14 amino acids. The CDR3 nucleotides read TGTGCCAGCAGCGCGACAGGGATTGCCGGGGAGCTGTTTTTT. This translates into CASSATGIAGELFF.

The chain uses TRBV20-1 and TRBJ1-2, with D hard to call. Germline values: CDR1 DFQATT, CDR2 SNEGSKA (reference sequence). The CDR3 is made up of 13 amino acids. V lost 3 bases and J lost 3, with 11 bases in between. This CDR3 reads CSASREVDYGYTF. Written as DNA, the CDR3 is TGCAGTGCTAGTCGGGAAGTGGACTATGGCTACACCTTC.